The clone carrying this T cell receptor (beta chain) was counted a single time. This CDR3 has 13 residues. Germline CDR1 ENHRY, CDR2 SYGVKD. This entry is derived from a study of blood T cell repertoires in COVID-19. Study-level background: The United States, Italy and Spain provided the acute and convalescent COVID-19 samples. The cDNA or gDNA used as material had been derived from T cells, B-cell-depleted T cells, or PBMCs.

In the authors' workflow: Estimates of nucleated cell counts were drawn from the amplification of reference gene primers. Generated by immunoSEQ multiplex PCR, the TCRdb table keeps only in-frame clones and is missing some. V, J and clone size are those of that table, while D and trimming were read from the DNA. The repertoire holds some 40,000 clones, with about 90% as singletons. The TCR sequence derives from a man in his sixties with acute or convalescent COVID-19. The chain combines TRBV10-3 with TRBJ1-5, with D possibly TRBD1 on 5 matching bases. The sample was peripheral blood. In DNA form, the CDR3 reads TGTGCTGCGGGCGGAGGGGAGAATCAGCCCCAGCATTTT. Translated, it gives CAAGGGENQPQHF.